These T cell receptor beta chains were read from a single sample in a study of blood T cell repertoires in COVID-19. Sequencing was performed with immunoSEQ multiplex PCR; in TCRdb, only in-frame clones are kept and a portion is missing. Of 250,000 to 300,000 clones listed, around nine tenths are singletons. Specimen: PBMCs or T cells enriched from blood (not recorded which). Receptors were obtained from a woman aged 60-70 years who had recovered from COVID-19. The CDR3 runs from the conserved cysteine through the conserved F or W. A D gene is named only where the DNA matches it firmly. Part of the rows lack a size; the others show once, few, many or a class for expanded clones.

v_gene: TRBV28; j_gene: TRBJ1-5; d_gene: TRBD1; abundance: NA; CDR3nt: TGTGCCAGCAGTTCTGGACAGGGGCAAGTTCAGCCCCAGCATTTT; CDR3aa: CASSSGQGQVQPQHF
v_gene: TRBV10-1; j_gene: TRBJ1-1; d_gene: NA; abundance: NA; CDR3nt: TGCGCCGGCCATCTGTTCATTAGCAGAGGCACTGAAGCTTTCTTT; CDR3aa: CAGHLFISRGTEAFF
v_gene: TRBV2; j_gene: TRBJ1-3; d_gene: TRBD1; abundance: NA; CDR3nt: TGTGCCAGACAGGGGTCCCCTCTATCTGGAAACACCATATATTTT; CDR3aa: CARQGSPLSGNTIYF
v_gene: TRBV6-2/TRBV6-3; j_gene: TRBJ1-2; d_gene: TRBD1; abundance: NA; CDR3nt: TGTGCCAGCAGTCGGACAGGGGGTAGTAGTAACTATGGCTACACCTTC; CDR3aa: CASSRTGGSSNYGYTF
v_gene: TRBV11-3; j_gene: TRBJ1-4; d_gene: NA; abundance: NA; CDR3nt: TGTGCCAGCAGCAGAACACCCAGGGGAGTCGCAACTAATGAAAAACTGTTTTTT; CDR3aa: CASSRTPRGVATNEKLFF
v_gene: TRBV6-6; j_gene: TRBJ2-7; d_gene: NA; abundance: NA; CDR3nt: TGTGCCAGCACACCCCCGGGAAGGGACGAGCAGTACTTC; CDR3aa: CASTPPGRDEQYF
v_gene: TRBV6-5; j_gene: TRBJ2-1; d_gene: NA; abundance: few; CDR3nt: TGTGCCAGTACTTATAACAATGAGCAGTTCTTC; CDR3aa: CASTYNNEQFF
v_gene: TRBV5-5; j_gene: TRBJ2-2; d_gene: TRBD2; abundance: NA; CDR3nt: TGTGCCAGCAGCCTAAGGACTAGCGGAGCGGCGAACACCGGGGAGCTGTTTTTT; CDR3aa: CASSLRTSGAANTGELFF
v_gene: TRBV30; j_gene: TRBJ2-3; d_gene: TRBD1; abundance: NA; CDR3nt: TGTGCCTGGAGCCCCCCGACAGGGGCCAGCACAGATACGCAGTATTTT; CDR3aa: CAWSPPTGASTDTQYF
v_gene: TRBV7-3; j_gene: TRBJ2-1; d_gene: TRBD2; abundance: NA; CDR3nt: TGTGCCAGCAGCTCCCGGGGGGGTCAGGTCGAGCAGTTCTTC; CDR3aa: CASSSRGGQVEQFF
v_gene: TRBV2; j_gene: TRBJ2-3; d_gene: TRBD1; abundance: NA; CDR3nt: TGTGCCAGCACCTCGACAGGGGTGGCAGATACGCAGTATTTT; CDR3aa: CASTSTGVADTQYF
v_gene: TRBV27; j_gene: TRBJ1-1; d_gene: NA; abundance: once; CDR3nt: TGTGCCAGCAGTCCCCTGGACAGCCGATTTGTCACTGAAGCTTTCTTT; CDR3aa: CASSPLDSRFVTEAFF
v_gene: TRBV5-1; j_gene: TRBJ1-5; d_gene: NA; abundance: NA; CDR3nt: TGCGCCAGCAGCCGGTGGCAGCCCCAGCATTTT; CDR3aa: CASSRWQPQHF
v_gene: TRBV5-1; j_gene: TRBJ2-7; d_gene: NA; abundance: NA; CDR3nt: TGCGCCAGCAGCTTGGTTTCAGGGCCGGAATACGAGCAGTACTTC; CDR3aa: CASSLVSGPEYEQYF
v_gene: TRBV10-3; j_gene: TRBJ1-4; d_gene: NA; abundance: NA; CDR3nt: TGTGCCATCCGGGGAACGCTTGCAACTAATGAAAAACTGTTTTTT; CDR3aa: CAIRGTLATNEKLFF
v_gene: TRBV4-2; j_gene: TRBJ2-1; d_gene: TRBD2; abundance: NA; CDR3nt: TGTGCCAGCAGCCAAGATCCACAGCGGGGGGGCCGGGAGCCGTTCTTC; CDR3aa: CASSQDPQRGGREPFF
v_gene: TRBV5-4; j_gene: TRBJ2-1; d_gene: NA; abundance: NA; CDR3nt: TGTGCCAGCAGCTTGGGTGCCGGGAGTGGTTACAATGAGCAGTTCTTC; CDR3aa: CASSLGAGSGYNEQFF
v_gene: TRBV19; j_gene: TRBJ2-3; d_gene: NA; abundance: NA; CDR3nt: TGTGCCAGTAGTCAGGGGCAGACTAGCACAGATACGCAGTATTTT; CDR3aa: CASSQGQTSTDTQYF
v_gene: TRBV9; j_gene: TRBJ1-1; d_gene: NA; abundance: NA; CDR3nt: TGTGCCAGCAGCGTATCGTCAGAGAACACTGAAGCTTTCTTT; CDR3aa: CASSVSSENTEAFF
v_gene: TRBV24-1; j_gene: TRBJ2-7; d_gene: TRBD2; abundance: NA; CDR3nt: TGTGCCACCAGTGATCGGTCTAGCGGGAGATACGAGCAGTACTTC; CDR3aa: CATSDRSSGRYEQYF
v_gene: TRBV28; j_gene: TRBJ2-3; d_gene: NA; abundance: NA; CDR3nt: TGTGCCAGCAGCACGACTAGTGGCGGCACAGATACGCAGTATTTT; CDR3aa: CASSTTSGGTDTQYF
v_gene: TRBV10-3; j_gene: TRBJ2-2; d_gene: TRBD1; abundance: NA; CDR3nt: TGTGCCATCAGTGACCACCTTCAGGGGGTGAGCACCGGGGAGCTGTTTTTT; CDR3aa: CAISDHLQGVSTGELFF
v_gene: TRBV19; j_gene: TRBJ2-7; d_gene: TRBD2; abundance: NA; CDR3nt: TGTGCCAGTAGTCCTATAGCGGGGGGCCACCCCTCCTACGAGCAGTACTTC; CDR3aa: CASSPIAGGHPSYEQYF
v_gene: TRBV10-3; j_gene: TRBJ2-7; d_gene: TRBD2; abundance: NA; CDR3nt: TGTGCCATCAGTGAGTCGATTATAGGACTAGTAATACCCTCCTACGAGCAGTACTTC; CDR3aa: CAISESIIGLVIPSYEQYF
v_gene: TRBV5-1; j_gene: TRBJ2-2; d_gene: NA; abundance: once; CDR3nt: TGCGCCAGCAGCTTGGTGGAGGTTCCCACCGGGGAGCTGTTTTTT; CDR3aa: CASSLVEVPTGELFF
v_gene: TRBV28; j_gene: TRBJ1-3; d_gene: NA; abundance: NA; CDR3nt: TGTGCCAGCAGTTCACAGGGATCCCCTGGAAACACCATATATTTT; CDR3aa: CASSSQGSPGNTIYF
v_gene: TRBV4-1; j_gene: TRBJ2-7; d_gene: NA; abundance: NA; CDR3nt: TGCGCCAGCAGCCAAGAATGGGCCCGGAACTACGAGCAGTACTTC; CDR3aa: CASSQEWARNYEQYF
v_gene: TRBV28; j_gene: TRBJ1-2; d_gene: NA; abundance: NA; CDR3nt: TGTGCCAGCAGTTCCGGGGGGGACTATGGCTACACCTTC; CDR3aa: CASSSGGDYGYTF
v_gene: TRBV2; j_gene: TRBJ2-7; d_gene: TRBD1; abundance: NA; CDR3nt: TGTGCCAGCAGGGCAACAGGGGGTTTTTCCTACGAGCAGTACTTC; CDR3aa: CASRATGGFSYEQYF
v_gene: TRBV5-1; j_gene: TRBJ1-3; d_gene: TRBD1; abundance: NA; CDR3nt: TGCGCCAGCAGCCGCGACAGGGGTGGAAACACCATATATTTT; CDR3aa: CASSRDRGGNTIYF
v_gene: TRBV11-2; j_gene: TRBJ2-3; d_gene: NA; abundance: NA; CDR3nt: TGTGCCAGCAGTCTCTCCCAGGCCGGGGGAAGGGCGCAGTATTTT; CDR3aa: CASSLSQAGGRAQYF
v_gene: TRBV6-5; j_gene: TRBJ2-3; d_gene: TRBD1; abundance: few; CDR3nt: TGTGCCACCCGGACAGGGGAGGTTGCAGATACGCAGTATTTT; CDR3aa: CATRTGEVADTQYF
v_gene: TRBV29-1; j_gene: TRBJ2-2; d_gene: NA; abundance: NA; CDR3nt: TGCAGCGTTGGGACAAGGGCAGTCACCGGGGAGCTGTTTTTT; CDR3aa: CSVGTRAVTGELFF
v_gene: TRBV29-1; j_gene: TRBJ1-2; d_gene: NA; abundance: NA; CDR3nt: TGCAGCGTTGAAGGGGCGACAACTAACTATGGCTACACCTTC; CDR3aa: CSVEGATTNYGYTF
v_gene: TRBV7-9; j_gene: TRBJ2-5; d_gene: NA; abundance: NA; CDR3nt: TGTGCCAGCAGCTTAGCGTTTAGGGGCCAAGAGACCCAGTACTTC; CDR3aa: CASSLAFRGQETQYF
v_gene: TRBV5-1; j_gene: TRBJ2-1; d_gene: NA; abundance: NA; CDR3nt: TGCGCCAGCAGCTTGGTAGGGGGGACAGAAGAACAGCAGTTCTTC; CDR3aa: CASSLVGGTEEQQFF